This is a list of T cell receptor beta chains from one sample in a study of OX40 agonist ivuxolimab in advanced cancers. Some clones are missing from TCRdb's copy, which holds only in-frame ones; the method was immunoSEQ multiplex PCR. The table lists approximately 51,000 clones, about 80% of them singletons. Sequenced material: CD4+ or CD8+ T cells sorted from blood, taken in a trial of the OX40 agonist ivuxolimab. The receptor source for this set is an adult with an advanced solid tumor such as melanoma, head and neck, liver or kidney cancer. Both conserved end residues are part of each CDR3. Each record gives: D gene, J gene, clone size, V gene, CDR3 protein, CDR3 DNA. A D gene is named only where the DNA matches it firmly. Clone size is shown for a subset of rows, as once, few, many or a class of expanded clone.

TRBD1	TRBJ2-3	-	TRBV27	CASSSPQGVGTDTQYF	TGTGCCAGCAGTTCACCCCAGGGGGTGGGAACAGATACGCAGTATTTT
-	TRBJ1-6	-	TRBV28	CASRESHSPLHF	TGTGCCAGCAGGGAGAGTCATTCACCCCTCCACTTT
-	TRBJ2-4	-	TRBV29-1	CSVVVWILAKNIQYF	TGCAGCGTTGTTGTCTGGATTTTAGCCAAAAACATTCAGTACTTC
-	TRBJ2-3	-	TRBV14	CASSQIGGLSDTQYF	TGTGCCAGCAGCCAAATTGGCGGATTGTCAGATACGCAGTATTTT
-	TRBJ1-2	once	TRBV5-6	CASSLGQLPYGYTF	TGTGCCAGCAGCTTGGGACAGCTTCCCTATGGCTACACCTTC
-	TRBJ2-5	few	TRBV7-9	CASSLGTGHQETQYF	TGTGCCAGCAGCTTAGGGACGGGTCACCAAGAGACCCAGTACTTC
TRBD2	TRBJ2-7	-	TRBV27	CASTSGLAGWGYEQYF	TGTGCCAGCACCTCAGGACTAGCGGGCTGGGGATACGAGCAGTACTTC
-	TRBJ2-7	-	TRBV5-1	CASSLDESSYEQYF	TGCGCCAGCAGCTTGGATGAAAGCTCCTACGAGCAGTACTTC
-	TRBJ1-6	once	TRBV11-2	CASSLNQGNSPLHF	TGTGCCAGCAGCTTAAATCAGGGGAACTCACCCCTCCACTTT
TRBD2	TRBJ2-1	-	TRBV11-2	CASSSRTSGSLEQFF	TGTGCCAGCAGCTCTCGGACTAGCGGGAGTCTGGAGCAGTTCTTC
TRBD2	TRBJ2-3	-	TRBV5-1	CASSPGSGRASADTQYF	TGCGCCAGCAGCCCCGGGAGCGGGAGGGCGTCGGCAGATACGCAGTATTTT
-	TRBJ2-7	-	TRBV5-1	CASRGYSYEQYF	TGCGCCAGCAGGGGCTACTCCTACGAGCAGTACTTC
TRBD1	TRBJ2-2	-	TRBV11-1	CASSGTGFIGTGELFF	TGTGCCAGCAGCGGGACAGGGTTTATCGGCACCGGGGAGCTGTTTTTT
-	TRBJ2-7	few	TRBV10-3	CAISKTPDGEQYF	TGTGCCATCAGTAAGACCCCCGATGGCGAGCAGTACTTC
TRBD2	TRBJ2-1	few	TRBV5-1	CASSPGLAGVNEQFF	TGCGCCAGCAGCCCGGGACTAGCGGGAGTCAATGAGCAGTTCTTC
-	TRBJ2-1	-	TRBV10-1	CASSTVTGDPSSYNEQFF	TGCGCCAGCAGTACCGTCACGGGGGACCCAAGCTCCTACAATGAGCAGTTCTTC
-	TRBJ1-2	-	TRBV18	CASSPPSQNGYTF	TGTGCCAGCTCACCACCGTCACAGAATGGCTACACCTTC
-	TRBJ1-2	-	TRBV28	CASSPHSEGGGGYTF	TGTGCCAGCAGCCCTCACAGCGAAGGGGGGGGCGGCTACACCTTC
-	TRBJ1-1	-	TRBV6-5	CASTLRRGGNTEAFF	TGTGCCAGCACCCTACGGAGGGGCGGAAACACTGAAGCTTTCTTT
-	TRBJ2-1	-	TRBV2	CASRLYNEQFF	TGTGCCAGCAGGTTATACAATGAGCAGTTCTTC
-	TRBJ2-7	-	TRBV28	CASTRQAHYEQYF	TGTGCCAGCACCAGACAGGCACACTACGAGCAGTACTTC
TRBD2	TRBJ2-1	-	TRBV28	CASSLVTSGYYNEQFF	TGTGCCAGCAGTTTAGTGACTAGCGGGTACTACAATGAGCAGTTCTTC
-	TRBJ1-2	-	TRBV7-3	CASSSDRSDPSYTF	TGTGCCAGCAGCTCAGACAGGTCTGACCCTTCCTACACCTTC
TRBD1	TRBJ1-4	-	TRBV5-5	CASSAIQGRGEKLFF	TGTGCCAGCAGCGCAATACAGGGGAGAGGGGAAAAACTGTTTTTT
-	TRBJ1-6	few	TRBV5-1	CASSLEGRNNSPLHF	TGCGCCAGCAGCTTGGAGGGAAGGAATAATTCACCCCTCCACTTT
-	TRBJ1-5	-	TRBV6-6	CASSDAGASNQPQHF	TGTGCCAGCAGCGACGCAGGGGCTAGCAATCAGCCCCAGCATTTT
-	TRBJ1-2	-	TRBV5-6	CASSLAGTLNYGYTF	TGTGCCAGCAGCTTGGCAGGCACCCTAAACTATGGCTACACCTTC
-	TRBJ2-7	-	TRBV21-1	CASSPLGGGQYFYEQYF	TGTGCCAGCAGCCCTCTGGGGGGAGGCCAGTACTTCTACGAGCAGTACTTC
-	TRBJ2-1	-	TRBV5-1	CASSLRRARSNEQFF	TGCGCCAGCAGCTTAAGGAGGGCCAGGTCCAATGAGCAGTTCTTC
-	TRBJ1-1	-	TRBV4-1	CASSQDRGGAQATEAFF	TGCGCCAGCAGCCAAGATAGGGGGGGGGCGCAGGCCACTGAAGCTTTCTTT
-	TRBJ1-4	-	TRBV21-1	CALRGGGEEKLFF	TGTGCCCTCAGAGGGGGGGGCGAGGAAAAACTGTTTTTT
-	TRBJ1-1	-	TRBV9	CASSGGNTEAFF	TGTGCCAGCAGCGGAGGGAACACTGAAGCTTTCTTT
-	TRBJ1-1	once	TRBV6-5	CASTVSHTGEAFF	TGTGCCAGCACTGTAAGCCATACGGGGGAAGCTTTCTTT
TRBD1	TRBJ2-6	-	TRBV9	CASSARTGSTFGANVLTF	TGTGCCAGCAGCGCCCGGACAGGGAGTACGTTCGGGGCCAACGTCCTGACTTTC
-	TRBJ2-1	-	TRBV5-1	CASSLGQSSYNEQFF	TGCGCCAGCAGCTTGGGACAGAGCTCCTACAATGAGCAGTTCTTC
-	TRBJ2-1	once	TRBV6-1	CASSAGTKNNEQFF	TGTGCCAGCAGTGCCGGGACGAAGAACAATGAGCAGTTCTTC
TRBD2	TRBJ2-6	-	TRBV19	CASSIGWGTTGANVLTF	TGTGCCAGTAGTATAGGTTGGGGGACTACTGGGGCCAACGTCCTGACTTTC
-	TRBJ1-6	-	TRBV11-3	CASSLAGDNSPLHF	TGTGCCAGCAGCCTAGCGGGGGATAATTCACCCCTCCACTTT
-	TRBJ2-1	-	TRBV9	CASSVGLAGWYNEQFF	TGTGCCAGCAGCGTAGGTCTCGCGGGATGGTACAATGAGCAGTTCTTC
-	TRBJ1-1	-	TRBV13	CASSSRGGPEVFF	TGTGCCAGCAGCTCCCGGGGGGGGCCTGAAGTTTTCTTT
-	TRBJ1-2	-	TRBV19	CASSTPSSYYGYTF	TGTGCCAGTAGTACCCCGTCCTCATACTATGGCTACACCTTC
TRBD1	TRBJ1-4	-	TRBV28	CASSLPQGDEKLFF	TGTGCCAGCAGTTTACCACAGGGGGATGAAAAACTGTTTTTT
-	TRBJ1-2	medium-sized	TRBV29-1	CSVGEYGNYGYTF	TGCAGCGTTGGTGAATACGGTAACTATGGCTACACCTTC
-	TRBJ1-1	-	TRBV19	CASSIATGVNTEAFF	TGTGCCAGTAGTATAGCCACAGGAGTGAACACTGAAGCTTTCTTT
-	TRBJ1-1	-	TRBV10-3	CAISGLGENTEAFF	TGTGCCATCAGTGGTTTAGGGGAGAACACTGAAGCTTTCTTT
-	TRBJ2-3	once	TRBV5-1	CASFTGPVSDTQYF	TGCGCCAGCTTTACAGGCCCAGTTTCAGATACGCAGTATTTT
-	TRBJ2-6	once	TRBV19	CASSGYRAPGANVLTF	TGTGCCAGTAGTGGATACAGGGCTCCTGGGGCCAACGTCCTGACTTTC
TRBD1	TRBJ1-3	-	TRBV9	CASSKGQGALFAGNTIYF	TGTGCCAGCAGCAAAGGACAGGGGGCCCTCTTTGCTGGAAACACCATATATTTT